Listed below are T cell receptor beta chains from one sample, sequenced in a study of blood T cell repertoires in COVID-19. Clones were sequenced by immunoSEQ multiplex PCR, and TCRdb holds only the in-frame ones, with some missing. The repertoire holds some 120,000 clones, 79% seen once, with roughly 35% in the top ten. The sequenced material came from peripheral blood. The source of these receptors is a man aged 35 to 55 with active or convalescent COVID-19. Both conserved end residues are part of each CDR3. The D gene is left open where the match is weak. A clone size is listed for some rows: how often the clone was seen (once, few, many), or a class if it is expanded.

clone size	D gene	CDR3 length	J gene	V gene	CDR3 DNA	CDR3 protein
.	.	15	TRBJ1-2	TRBV5-4	TGTGCCAGCAGCTTCCTAAAGACAGGACCCTTTGGCTACACCTTC	CASSFLKTGPFGYTF
few	TRBD2	16	TRBJ2-7	TRBV6-1	TGTGCCAGCAGTGCTCCTAGCGGGGGGGCCTCCTACGAGCAGTACTTC	CASSAPSGGASYEQYF
once	TRBD2	16	TRBJ2-1	TRBV15	TGTGCCACCAGCAGAGGGGGGGGAGGAGGCTTCAATGAGCAGTTCTTC	CATSRGGGGGFNEQFF
.	.	13	TRBJ2-1	TRBV2	TGTGCCAGCAGTGCTGAAAGCGGGCGTGAGCAGTTCTTC	CASSAESGREQFF
.	.	14	TRBJ2-1	TRBV6-5	TGTGCCAGCAGCGACGGAGGTGGATACAATGAGCAGTTCTTC	CASSDGGGYNEQFF
.	TRBD1	13	TRBJ1-2	TRBV30	TGTGCCTGGAGTGTCAGGGGGCCCTATGGCTACACCTTC	CAWSVRGPYGYTF
few	TRBD1	15	TRBJ1-6	TRBV7-2	TGTGCCAGCAGCTTAGACAGGGGGCGACTTTCACCCCTCCACTTT	CASSLDRGRLSPLHF
.	.	13	TRBJ2-5	TRBV24-1	TGTGCCACCAGTGATTTTAGGGGGGAGACCCAGTACTTC	CATSDFRGETQYF
.	TRBD2	20	TRBJ2-3	TRBV20-1	TGCAGTGCTAGTGAGGGCCCGACTAGCGGGAGTCTAATAGGTTCAGATACGCAGTATTTT	CSASEGPTSGSLIGSDTQYF
.	TRBD1	15	TRBJ2-7	TRBV28	TGTGCCAGCACTTCAGGGGGCTGGAGCTCCTACGAGCAGTACTTC	CASTSGGWSSYEQYF
.	TRBD1	15	TRBJ2-3	TRBV5-4	TGTGCCAGCAGCTTGGGGGACAGGGACACAGATACGCAGTATTTT	CASSLGDRDTDTQYF
.	.	16	TRBJ1-4	TRBV4-3	TGCGCCAGCAGCCAACCTGGTCCTGAGGTTGATGAAAAACTGTTTTTT	CASSQPGPEVDEKLFF
.	.	14	TRBJ1-4	TRBV6-5	TGTGCCAGCAGTCCCGGGGGGTGGTCGGAAAAACTGTTTTTT	CASSPGGWSEKLFF
once	TRBD2	12	TRBJ2-5	TRBV30	TGTGCCTTAAATAGCGGGGTCGAGACCCAGTACTTC	CALNSGVETQYF
few	.	13	TRBJ1-3	TRBV11-2	TGTGCCAGCCAGGGGATCACTGGAAACACCATATATTTT	CASQGITGNTIYF
.	.	16	TRBJ1-5	TRBV28	TGTGCCAGCAGTTTACCGACAGGTTGGGGGAATCAGCCCCAGCATTTT	CASSLPTGWGNQPQHF
.	.	13	TRBJ1-5	TRBV27	TGTGCCAGCAGTCTCGGACTAAATCAGCCCCAGCATTTT	CASSLGLNQPQHF
once	.	19	TRBJ2-7	TRBV15	TGTGCCACCAGCAGTCTCCTGAAGGGCGGGACAGCGATCTCCTACGAGCAGTACTTC	CATSSLLKGGTAISYEQYF
once	TRBD1	14	TRBJ1-1	TRBV11-2	TGTGCCAGCAGCATGCGACAGGGTGGCACTGAAGCTTTCTTT	CASSMRQGGTEAFF
.	TRBD1	15	TRBJ1-6	TRBV27	TGTGCCAGCACCCTAATGGGACAGCGGAATTCACCCCTCCACTTT	CASTLMGQRNSPLHF
.	.	15	TRBJ2-1	TRBV30	TGTGCCTGGAGAGATTACAGGGCCTACTACAATGAGCAGTTCTTC	CAWRDYRAYYNEQFF
once	.	15	TRBJ1-5	TRBV7-2	TGTGCCAGCAGCTTAGCCACCTCCGGGGATCAGCCCCAGCATTTT	CASSLATSGDQPQHF
.	.	15	TRBJ1-2	TRBV5-4	TGTGCCAGCAGCCCCCCGGACAGTTCTAACTATGGCTACACCTTC	CASSPPDSSNYGYTF
.	TRBD2	15	TRBJ2-7	TRBV7-9	TGTGCCAGCAGCTTCGGGACTAGCGGTATTTACGAGCAGTACTTC	CASSFGTSGIYEQYF